The T cell receptor (beta chain) under discussion was sequenced for a study of cytomegalovirus exposure and HLA in healthy donors. Study-wide findings and caveats: Three of the chains that were CMV-associated were confirmed in vitro to be specific for CMV antigens. Cytomegalovirus-associated TCR beta chains were listed, numbering some 150.

The junction had 5 bases not matched to a gene; V was cut back by 6 bases and J by 2 bases. Germline V lookup: CDR1 SQVTM, CDR2 ANQGSEA. The CDR3 is 14 residues long. 60 Vbeta and 13 Jbeta primers were used in PCR. This table comes from immunoSEQ multiplex PCR, and its TCRdb copy is limited to in-frame clones, with some not included. This table has approximately 150,000 clones, 65% to 70% appearing once. In regard to this clone: The target antigen is unknown.

This TCR was sampled from a young woman in good health and CMV-seropositive. The sequencing input was PBMCs. The rearrangement links TRBV29-1 to TRBJ1-1; 11 bases are a match to TRBD1. CDR3 nucleotide sequence: TGCAGCGTAGGGACAGGGGGAAGTAACACTGAAGCTTTCTTT. It translates to CSVGTGGSNTEAFF. Looking up the rest from reference TRBV29-1 and TRBJ1-1 gives the full variable domain: SAVISQKPSRDICQRGTSLTIQCQVDSQVTMMFWYRQQPGQSLTLIATANQGSEATYESGFVIDKFPISRPNLTFSTLTVSNMSPEDSSIYLCSVGTGGSNTEAFFGQGTRLTVV.